This TCR beta chain was sequenced during a study of T-cell reconstitution after alpha-beta-depleted transplantation in children. General observations from the study: About two months after transplant, alpha-beta T cells reportedly came from several hundred expanded graft clones. In some patients, recipient T cells and intrathymic progenitors surviving conditioning explained high day-60 diversity. Newly made T cells mostly supplied T-cell counts and diversity one year after transplant.

Germline V gene data show CDR1 as SEHNR and CDR2 as FQNEAQ (reference sequence). CDR3 length: 16 residues. J gave up 3 bases and V 6 bases, and 10 bases lay outside the gene matches. Using unique molecular identifiers, the investigators prepared the TCRbeta library. TCRdb ran MiXCR on the PCR reads and lists one entry per CDR3 protein. This table has about 490,000 distinct CDR3 sequences, roughly a tenth appearing once. In this sample, this clonotype turned up many times. Its antigen is not identified. The sample in question was PBMCs, obtained before TCRalphabeta/CD19-depleted stem cell transplant. The chain has TRBV7-9 and TRBJ2-3; 9 bases are shared with TRBD2. The TCR was taken from a child younger than 10 with inherited bone marrow failure, due to receive a stem cell transplant. The chain's CDR3 is CASSIFLAGSTDTQYF. In DNA, the CDR3 is TGTGCCAGCAGTATTTTCCTAGCGGGATCTACAGATACGCAGTATTTT.